This T cell receptor (beta chain) derives from a study of T cells in Graves' hyperthyroidism and ophthalmopathy. Study conclusions and caveats: Stable hyperthyroidism and ophthalmopathy were separated using 13 V-J signatures.

Those with hyperthyroidism were 18 to 65 years old, newly diagnosed, and ill for under 2 months. Diagnosis rested on symptoms, serum thyroxine and TRAb, thyroid ultrasound, and orbital computed tomography. This clonotype was detected ten times or more. The target antigen is unknown. The TCR beta CDR3 regions underwent amplification using RNA transcripts as the source. First-round RT-PCR with HTBI primers amplified the TCR CDR3 region. From the multiplex PCR reads, TCRdb called clonotypes with MiXCR, one entry per CDR3 protein. The sample includes 450,000 to 600,000 distinct CDR3 sequences, about 14% of them seen just once. This CDR3 has 14 amino acids. Germline V lookup: CDR1 SGDLS, CDR2 YYNGEE. Deletions cut 3 bases from V and 4 bases from J, with 14 bases between.

The sequencing input was blood. This rearrangement joins TRBV9 to TRBJ2-7, with D tentatively TRBD2 (6 bases). The TCR sequence derives from a woman in her 40s with Graves' hyperthyroidism. The CDR3 region has the DNA TGTGCCAGCAGCGATTCCGGGACTGAGTACGAGCAGTACTTC. This codes for CASSDSGTEYEQYF.